This record concerns one T cell receptor (beta chain) sequence. This table comes from immunoSEQ multiplex PCR, and its TCRdb copy is limited to in-frame clones, with some not included. The sample consists of about 56,000 clones, over 75% of them appearing once. This record belongs to a study of T cell responses to AZD1222 COVID-19 vaccine. The receptor's source is an adult in good health. The sample here was peripheral blood, taken on day 0 of AZD1222 vaccination.

DNA for the CDR3: TGTGCCAGCAGCGTAGGGACAGGGGGGCACTATGGCTACACCTTC. Protein product: CASSVGTGGHYGYTF. The V and J genes are TRBV9 and TRBJ1-2, with 10 positions matching TRBD1. The germline V gene encodes CDR1 SGDLS and CDR2 YYNGEE. CDR3 length: 15 residues. V lost 0 bases and J lost 3; bases outside the gene matches: 2.